The next 21 T cell receptor beta chains were all read from a single sample in a study of cytomegalovirus exposure and HLA in healthy donors. Produced via immunoSEQ multiplex PCR; TCRdb's table is partial and in-frame only. Of 200,000 to 250,000 clones listed, just under 90% are singletons. Sample: PBMCs. The receptors originated from a man younger than 35 in good health and CMV-seronegative.

This clone was counted a single time. This chain links TRBV29-1 with TRBJ2-5, with 7 bases matching TRBD2. This CDR3 spans 16 amino acids. Unmatched junction bases numbered 14, after V lost 7 bases and J lost 0 bases. Germline V gene data show CDR1 as SQVTM and CDR2 as ANQGSEA. For the CDR3, the DNA is TGCAGCGCACTCCGCTCTAGCGGATGGTACCAAGAGACCCAGTACTTC. Translating it yields CSALRSSGWYQETQYF.

The sample holds one count of this clone. The chain couples TRBV7-2 to TRBJ2-3, with 7 bases matching TRBD2. Germline V gene lookup returns CDR1 SGHTA and CDR2 FQGNSA. V shed 3 bases and J 0 bases; nucleotides not matched to a gene: 3. The CDR3 is 15 amino acids. CDR3 region: CASSLLAASTDTQYF. CDR3 nucleotides: TGTGCCAGCAGCTTGCTAGCGGCTAGCACAGATACGCAGTATTTT.

The rearrangement uses TRBV6-6 and TRBJ2-2; D possibly corresponds to TRBD2 (5 bases). CDR1 and CDR2 from the germline V gene are MNHNY and SVGAGI (reference sequence). V gave up 4 bases and J gave up 6 bases, with 15 bases separating them. CDR3 length equals 15 residues. CDR3 region: CASSSSGVGSGELFF. The CDR3 region has the DNA TGTGCCAGCAGTTCCTCCGGGGTAGGGTCCGGGGAGCTGTTTTTT.

The chain combines TRBV11-2 with TRBJ2-1; D gene unclear. Trimming pared 0 bases from V and 10 bases from J, leaving 16 bases between. Germline CDR1 is SGHAT and CDR2 is FQNNGV. The CDR3 is 15 amino acids. CDR3 amino acids: CASSLENSARLEQFF. The DNA for the CDR3 is TGTGCCAGCAGCTTAGAGAACTCCGCACGACTGGAGCAGTTCTTC.

This chain links TRBV27 with TRBJ2-1; TRBD2 is a possible D gene (6 bases). Trimming cost V 1 base and J 9 bases, with 16 bases left between them. The germline gives CDR1 MNHEY, CDR2 SMNVEV (reference sequence). The CDR3 runs 15 residues. The DNA of the CDR3 is TGTGCCAGCAGTTTATTCGGGACTTCTTGGGGTGAGCAGTTCTTC. Amino acid sequence: CASSLFGTSWGEQFF.

The CDR3 region is CASSLGGVGSYEQYF. CDR3 sequence (DNA): TGCGCCAGCAGCTTGGGCGGGGTCGGCTCCTACGAGCAGTACTTC. The rearrangement joins TRBV5-1 to TRBJ2-7, with D tentatively TRBD2 (6 bases). The CDR3 spans 15 residues. Trimming stripped 0 bases from V and 0 bases from J, with 10 bases between. Germline loops: CDR1 SGHRS, CDR2 YFSETQ.

V usage is TRBV28 and J usage is TRBJ1-3; 8 nucleotides agree with TRBD1. The J segment lost 1 base and the V segment lost 7 bases, leaving 3 bases of the junction unmatched. Per germline, CDR1 MDHEN and CDR2 SYDVKM. The CDR3 is 14 amino acids. DNA for the CDR3: TGTGCCAGCACAAACAGGGGGTCTGGAAACACCATATATTTT. It yields the protein CASTNRGSGNTIYF.

J is TRBJ1-1 and V is TRBV30; weak D call: TRBD1 (6 bases). Germline V gene sequence: CDR1 GTSNPN, CDR2 SVGIG (reference sequence). The CDR3 extends over 14 amino acids. As DNA, the CDR3 is TGTGCAAAAAGGATTGGTGCAGGGGACACTGAAGCTTTCTTT. Translation gives CAKRIGAGDTEAFF.

V is TRBV6-5 and J is TRBJ2-7, with 10 bases aligning to TRBD2. Per the germline V gene, CDR1 is MNHEY and CDR2 is SVGAGI. V lost 6 bases to trimming and J lost 0 bases; unmatched junction nucleotides: 5. This CDR3 spans 15 amino acids. The CDR3 coding sequence is TGTGCCAGCAGAGACCGGACTAGCGGCTCCTACGAGCAGTACTTC. Translated: CASRDRTSGSYEQYF.

The chain joins TRBV6-1 to TRBJ2-2, with 7 bases matching TRBD1. There are 16 residues in the CDR3. Trimming took 3 bases from V and 4 from J; bases not matched to a gene: 8. CDR1 MNHNS and CDR2 SASEGT come from the germline V gene. In DNA form, the CDR3 reads TGTGCCAGCAGTGACGTTGAGACAGGGTTCACCGGGGAGCTGTTTTTT. Protein: CASSDVETGFTGELFF.

The CDR3, as DNA: TGTGCCAGCAGTTTATTCCAGCAGGGGTGGGACACCGGGGAGCTGTTTTTT. It codes for CASSLFQQGWDTGELFF. The V call is TRBV27, the J call TRBJ2-2; D is possibly TRBD1 (6 bases). The CDR3 covers 17 residues. Trimming cost V 1 base and J 3 bases, with 15 bases left between them. The germline CDR1 and CDR2 sequences are MNHEY and SMNVEV (reference sequence).

The V and J genes are TRBV2 and TRBJ1-2; tentative D call: TRBD1 (5 bases). V gave up 7 bases and J gave up 5 bases, with 14 bases separating them. The CDR3 is 13 amino acids. CDR1 SNHLY and CDR2 FYNNEI come from the germline V gene. CDR3 sequence (DNA): TGTGCCAGCATTGTGAGCAGGGAATATGGCTACACCTTC. Translated: CASIVSREYGYTF.

This chain connects TRBV5-1 to TRBJ1-1; TRBD1 aligns across 7 bases. V was clipped by 0 bases and J by 9 bases; unmatched bases: 5. The CDR3 has 13 residues. Germline-derived CDR1 and CDR2 are SGHRS and YFSETQ. The CDR3 loop is CASSLERDSQAFF. The CDR3 coding sequence is TGCGCCAGCAGCTTGGAACGGGACAGCCAAGCTTTCTTT.

DNA of the CDR3: TGTGCCAGCACTCCCGGGACAAGTGAAAACACCATATATTTT. Translated, it gives CASTPGTSENTIYF. The chain has TRBV6-1 and TRBJ1-3; possible D gene TRBD1, 6 bases. Per germline, CDR1 MNHNS and CDR2 SASEGT. This CDR3 contains 14 residues. V was clipped by 7 bases and J by 6 bases, with 16 bases between them.

The chain carries TRBV7-9 and TRBJ2-3; 12 bases are shared with TRBD2. The germline CDR1 and CDR2 sequences are SEHNR and FQNEAQ (reference sequence). V lost 1 base, J lost 9 bases, and 11 bases stayed unmatched. The CDR3 has 17 amino acids. The CDR3 region is CASSLVIGRTSGATQYF. DNA of the CDR3: TGTGCCAGCAGCTTAGTCATAGGGCGGACTAGCGGGGCGACGCAGTATTTT.

The gene calls are TRBV9 and TRBJ2-2; 7 positions agree with TRBD2. CDR1 and CDR2 from the germline V gene are SGDLS and YYNGEE. The CDR3 contains 16 residues. The junction had 9 bases not matched to a gene; V was cut back by 4 bases and J by 3 bases. The CDR3 DNA reads as TGTGCCAGCAGCCCGACTAGCAGGGCCGACACCGGGGAGCTGTTTTTT. Translation: CASSPTSRADTGELFF. Full variable domain (remainder filled in from reference TRBV9 and TRBJ2-2): DSGVTQTPKHLITATGQRVTLRCSPRSGDLSVYWYQQSLDQGLQFLIQYYNGEERAKGNILERFSAQQFPDLHSELNLSSLELGDSALYFCASSPTSRADTGELFFGEGSRLTVL.

The genes are TRBV19 and TRBJ1-5, with a possible D match to TRBD1 (5 bases). Looked up from germline, CDR1 is LNHDA and CDR2 is SQIVND (reference sequence). The ends were cut back, 4 bases at V and 1 base at J, with 11 bases in the middle. This CDR3 has 15 amino acids. The CDR3 bases are TGTGCCAGTAGTACCGTTGGGGGGAGCAATCAGCCCCAGCATTTT. This codes for CASSTVGGSNQPQHF.

The chain combines TRBV6-1 with TRBJ2-3; D gene unclear. The V gene's germline CDR1 is MNHNS and CDR2 SASEGT. V lost 6 bases and J lost 6, with 10 bases in between. CDR3 size: 12 residues. The CDR3 region is CASSNAWDTQYF. The CDR3 DNA sequence: TGTGCCAGCAGCAATGCGTGGGATACGCAGTATTTT.

V usage is TRBV30 and J usage is TRBJ2-2; 14 positions match TRBD2. This CDR3 region has 15 residues. The ends lost 4 bases at V and 6 bases at J; junction bases unmatched: 4. CDR1 is GTSNPN, CDR2 SVGIG, per germline (reference sequence). CDR3 in amino acids: CAWKGTSGSSGELFF. The CDR3 region has the DNA TGTGCCTGGAAAGGGACTAGCGGGAGTTCCGGGGAGCTGTTTTTT.

This chain connects TRBV29-1 to TRBJ2-4; the D gene is possibly TRBD2 (5 bases). Germline CDR1 is SQVTM and CDR2 is ANQGSEA. The CDR3 totals 13 residues. V was shortened by 4 bases and J by 6 bases, with 13 bases between the two germline ends. The CDR3 sequence: CSVVPGIPNIQYF. CDR3 sequence (DNA): TGCAGCGTTGTCCCGGGAATCCCAAACATTCAGTACTTC.

The chain links TRBV6-5 to TRBJ2-3, with 12 bases that match TRBD2. CDR1 MNHEY and CDR2 SVGAGI come from the germline V gene. The CDR3 has 16 residues. V lost 0 bases, J lost 4 bases, and 2 bases stayed unmatched. The CDR3 DNA follows: TGTGCCAGCAGTTACTCGTGGACTAGCGGGGCAGATACGCAGTATTTT. As protein: CASSYSWTSGADTQYF.